This T cell receptor (beta chain) came from a study of shared clonotypes between healthy human individuals. Study-wide results and caveats: Donor scarcity curtailed the genetic and exposure-history diversity represented herein. Donor clonotype sharing was expected to depend on sequencing depth.

This CDR3 is 15 amino acids long. Germline V gene sequence: CDR1 MGHRA, CDR2 YSYEKL. With 4 bases removed from V and 2 bases from J, the gap between germline ends came to 13 bases. Repertoires were generated with immunoSEQ multiplex PCR, while TCRdb's copy carries only in-frame clones and drops some. The table includes more than 2,000,000 clones, around nine tenths detected once. As regards this clone: No antigen is known for it.

The sequencing sample was made of naive CD4+ T cells sorted from blood. Subset meaning: CD45RA+ positively selected. The chain couples TRBV4-1 to TRBJ2-3; TRBD2 might be the D (5 bases). The receptor was isolated from a man in his late teens or twenties in good health. The CDR3 spells CASSRSTRYTDTQYF. The CDR3, as DNA: TGCGCCAGCAGCCGCTCCACTAGATACACAGATACGCAGTATTTT.